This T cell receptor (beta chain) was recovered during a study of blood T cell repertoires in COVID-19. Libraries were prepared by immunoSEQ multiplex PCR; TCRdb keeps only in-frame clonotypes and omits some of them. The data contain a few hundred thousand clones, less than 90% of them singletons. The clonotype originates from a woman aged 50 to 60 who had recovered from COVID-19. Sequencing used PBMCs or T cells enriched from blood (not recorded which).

The CDR3 here is CASSYGSTGELFF. The CDR3 coding sequence is TGTGCCAGCAGTTACGGTTCCACCGGGGAGCTGTTTTTT. This chain uses TRBV12-3 or TRBV12-4 with TRBJ2-2; D call uncertain. V gave up 4 bases and J gave up 4 bases, with 7 bases separating them. CDR3 length equals 13 residues.